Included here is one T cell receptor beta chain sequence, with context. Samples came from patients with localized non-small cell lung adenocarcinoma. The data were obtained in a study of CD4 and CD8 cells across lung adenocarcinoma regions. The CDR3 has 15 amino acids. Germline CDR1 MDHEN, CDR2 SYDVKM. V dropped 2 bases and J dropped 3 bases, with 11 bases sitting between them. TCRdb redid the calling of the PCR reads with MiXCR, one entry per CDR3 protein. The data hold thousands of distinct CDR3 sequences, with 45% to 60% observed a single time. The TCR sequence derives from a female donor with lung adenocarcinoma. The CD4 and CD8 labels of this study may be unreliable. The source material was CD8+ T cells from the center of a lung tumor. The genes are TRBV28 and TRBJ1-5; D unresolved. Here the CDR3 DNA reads TGTGCCAGCAGTTTAGCGACGTTAATCAATCAGCCCCAGCATTTT. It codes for CASSLATLINQPQHF.